This TCR beta chain was obtained from a study of blood T cell repertoires in COVID-19. Overall study: The samples span acute and convalescent COVID-19 from the United States, Italy and Spain.

Original processing methods: Reference gene primer amplification yielded estimated nucleated cell counts. The table came from immunoSEQ multiplex PCR; TCRdb's copy has only in-frame clones and leaves some out. D and trimming come from the DNA, and the V and J calls and clone size come from that table. This table has under 300,000 clones, 80% to 90% appearing once. Trimming removed 5 bases from V and 0 bases from J; junction bases left unmatched: 6. This CDR3 contains 16 residues. The germline CDR1 and CDR2 sequences are SGHTA and FQGNSA. Those enrolled, adults aged roughly 18 to 89 years, came from around 25 US areas.

The TCR comes from a woman aged 18-29 years who had recovered from COVID-19. Sequencing used PBMCs or T cells enriched from blood (not recorded which). The chain uses TRBV7-2 and TRBJ1-1, with 10 bases aligning to TRBD1. The DNA of the CDR3 is TGTGCCAGCAGCCCGGGACAGGGGAAGATGAACACTGAAGCTTTCTTT. This codes for CASSPGQGKMNTEAFF.